Below, 20 T cell receptor beta chains from the same sample are listed, as sequenced in a study of shared clonotypes between healthy human individuals. Terminally differentiated effector memory CD45RA+ cells were excluded from the naive CD8 cells, which were CD45RO-negative and positively selected for CCR7. Clones were read by immunoSEQ multiplex PCR, and TCRdb kept only the in-frame ones, dropping some. The sample includes 2 million to 2.5 million clones, approximately 94% of them seen just once. Material: naive CD8+ T cells from PBMCs. All receptors come from a man between 18 and 29 years old in good health. Some clones in this sample may be carry-over from other donors' samples.

As to this clone: Other nucleotide sequences in the sample specify the same CDR3. This chain uses TRBV10-3 with TRBJ1-5; D not certain. This CDR3 contains 12 residues. CDR1 and CDR2 (germline): ENHRY, SYGVKD. The V end was cut by 0 bases, the J end by 7 bases, with 4 bases between. CDR3: CAISESNQPQHF. DNA for the CDR3: TGTGCCATCAGTGAGTCGAACCAGCCCCAGCATTTT.

This sequence joins TRBV4-2 and TRBJ2-7; D possibly uses TRBD1 or TRBD2 (6 bases each). The CDR3 runs 16 residues. V dropped 0 bases and J dropped 0 bases, with 12 bases sitting between them. Germline CDR1 reads LGHNA; CDR2 reads YNFKEQ. The CDR3 DNA sequence: TGTGCCAGCAGCCAAGAGTCGGGGGCCAGCTCCTACGAGCAGTACTTC. This codes for CASSQESGASSYEQYF.

A single count supports this clone. The chain joins TRBV10-3 to TRBJ2-7, with TRBD2 as a possible D gene (6 bases). V dropped 6 bases and J dropped 5 bases, with 8 bases sitting between them. This CDR3 has 11 residues. Germline V gives CDR1 ENHRY, CDR2 SYGVKD. CDR3 DNA sequence: TGTGCCATCAGGGAGGGGCACGAGCAGTACTTC. Protein product: CAIREGHEQYF.

The chain couples TRBV5-1 to TRBJ2-7; D is perhaps TRBD2 (5 bases). Germline assignment: CDR1 SGHRS and CDR2 YFSETQ. Trimming took off 4 bases at V and 5 bases at J, with 13 bases between the two ends. This CDR3 is built from 13 residues. The CDR3 sequence is CASSLPAGDEQYF. For the CDR3, the DNA is TGCGCCAGCAGCCTCCCCGCGGGCGACGAGCAGTACTTC.

This sequence joins TRBV27 and TRBJ1-2; tentatively, D is TRBD1 (6 bases). Germline-derived CDR1 and CDR2 are MNHEY and SMNVEV (reference sequence). Trimming cost V 5 bases and J 8 bases, with 15 bases left between them. CDR3 size: 13 residues. DNA for the CDR3: TGTGCCAGCAGTCCCTTAAGACAGGAAGGCTACACCTTC. As protein: CASSPLRQEGYTF.

The chain carries TRBV5-4 and TRBJ1-1; D gene ambiguous. Between the trimmed V and J ends, which lost 0 bases and 4 bases, there was a span of 13 bases. This CDR3 spans 15 amino acids. Per germline, CDR1 SGHNT and CDR2 YYREEE (reference sequence). CDR3 sequence (DNA): TGTGCCAGCAGCTTGGGGGGAGAACCTATCACTGAAGCTTTCTTT. Amino acid sequence: CASSLGGEPITEAFF.

The chain uses TRBV7-9 and TRBJ2-3; D unresolved. Trimming removed 4 bases from V and 5 bases from J, with 4 bases in between. Germline CDR1 SEHNR, CDR2 FQNEAQ (reference sequence). The CDR3 is made up of 11 amino acids. The CDR3 DNA reads TGTGCCAGCAGCTGGAGAGATACGCAGTATTTT. It codes for CASSWRDTQYF.

The V gene is TRBV9, the J gene TRBJ1-2, with TRBD1 identical over 12 bases. V lost 0 bases and J lost 5; bases outside the gene matches: 2. The germline V gene has CDR1 SGDLS and CDR2 YYNGEE. CDR3 size: 15 residues. CDR3 DNA sequence: TGTGCCAGCAGCGTAGGGGACAGGGGGCGTTATGGCTACACCTTC. Its translation is CASSVGDRGRYGYTF.

A single count supports this clone. The chain recombines TRBV12-2 with TRBJ1-3; the D call in the table, TRBD1, was not verified against the DNA. TRBV12-2 is a listed pseudogene. This CDR3 comprises 15 residues. DNA for the CDR3: TGTGCAAGTCGCTGGGACAGGGGTATAGGAAACACCATATATTTT. The encoded protein is CASRWDRGIGNTIYF.

The rearrangement joins TRBV6-1 to TRBJ2-1; 7 bases agree with TRBD1. This CDR3 contains 14 residues. Germline CDR1 is MNHNS and CDR2 is SASEGT. V lost 3 bases and J lost 9; bases outside the gene matches: 8. CDR3 DNA sequence: TGTGCCAGCAGTGAGCCTCTGACAGGGTTTGAGCAGTTCTTC. It translates to CASSEPLTGFEQFF.

The rearrangement joins TRBV19 to TRBJ2-1; 8 bases map to TRBD2. In germline, CDR1 is LNHDA, CDR2 SQIVND (reference sequence). This CDR3 spans 15 amino acids. Trimming cost V 4 bases and J 0 bases; bases outside gene matches: 2. CDR3 residues: CASSSGRSSYNEQFF. The CDR3 bases are TGTGCCAGTAGTAGCGGGAGGAGCTCCTACAATGAGCAGTTCTTC.

The chain recombines TRBV27 with TRBJ2-2, with 11 bases that match TRBD2. V lost 3 bases to trimming and J lost 6 bases; unmatched junction nucleotides: 3. CDR1 is MNHEY, CDR2 SMNVEV, per germline (reference sequence). The CDR3 covers 15 residues. DNA of the CDR3: TGTGCCAGCAGTTTTAGCGGGAGGGCCCCCGGGGAGCTGTTTTTT. It is translated as CASSFSGRAPGELFF.

With respect to this clone: Additional DNA sequences in this sample encode the identical CDR3. This chain joins TRBV9 and TRBJ2-7; TRBD1 aligns across 11 bases. The CDR3 runs to 13 residues. Trimming cost V 3 bases and J 4 bases; bases outside gene matches: 0. Germline CDR1 and CDR2: SGDLS and YYNGEE. CDR3 sequence reads: CASSGDRGYEQYF. The CDR3 coding sequence is TGTGCCAGCAGCGGGGACAGGGGGTACGAGCAGTACTTC.

The gene calls are TRBV13 and TRBJ1-2; 7 bases align to TRBD1. Germline CDR1 PRHDT, CDR2 FYEKMQ (reference sequence). The J segment lost 8 bases and the V segment lost 3 bases, leaving 9 bases of the junction unmatched. The CDR3 spans 14 residues. The CDR3 bases are TGTGCCAGCAGCTTCGTAGGGGGCCCCTGGGGCTACACCTTC. This translates into CASSFVGGPWGYTF.

Turning to this clone: The sample carries other DNA sequences with the same CDR3. The gene calls are TRBV5-1 and TRBJ1-2; D call uncertain. The germline V gene has CDR1 SGHRS and CDR2 YFSETQ. The CDR3 is made up of 13 amino acids. Trimming shortened V by 0 bases and J by 4 bases, and 7 bases separated the two germline ends. CDR3 bases: TGCGCCAGCAGCTTGGGCGGCGGCTATGGCTACACCTTC. Translating gives CASSLGGGYGYTF. Filled out from reference TRBV5-1 and TRBJ1-2, the complete variable domain reads KAGVTQTPRYLIKTRGQQVTLSCSPISGHRSVSWYQQTPGQGLQFLFEYFSETQRNKGNFPGRFSGRQFSNSRSEMNVSTLELGDSALYLCASSLGGGYGYTFGSGTRLTVV.

The rearrangement links TRBV19 to TRBJ2-1; TRBD2 matches 7 bases. CDR3 size: 16 residues. In germline, CDR1 is LNHDA, CDR2 SQIVND (reference sequence). The V and J ends lost 4 bases and 2 bases, in that order; junction bases with no gene match: 8. CDR3 DNA: TGTGCCAGTAGTAACCCCGGGACTACGACCTACAATGAGCAGTTCTTC. This sequence encodes CASSNPGTTTYNEQFF.

This chain links TRBV11-1 with TRBJ2-1; 11 bases align to TRBD2. This CDR3 has 16 amino acids. V shed 5 bases and J 7 bases; nucleotides not matched to a gene: 10. CDR1 is SGHAT, CDR2 FQDESV, per germline (reference sequence). The DNA for the CDR3 is TGTGCCAGCAGCGGACTAGCGGGCAGGGCGTGGAATGAGCAGTTCTTC. Its protein product is CASSGLAGRAWNEQFF.

The V and J genes are TRBV15 and TRBJ1-5; D possibly corresponds to TRBD1 (5 bases). The CDR3 runs to 14 residues. The V gene lost 4 bases and the J gene lost 3 bases, with 10 bases spanning the gap. Germline-derived CDR1 and CDR2 are LNHNV and YYDKDF (reference sequence). CDR3 loop: CATSNGGFNQPQHF. The CDR3 nucleotides read TGTGCCACCAGCAACGGGGGTTTCAATCAGCCCCAGCATTTT.

V gene TRBV9 combines with J gene TRBJ2-7, with D possibly TRBD2 on 5 matching bases. CDR3 length: 14 amino acids. Per the germline V gene, CDR1 is SGDLS and CDR2 is YYNGEE. Trimming removed 0 bases from V and 5 bases from J, with 12 bases in between. Written as DNA, the CDR3 is TGTGCCAGCAGCGTAGGGACGGGATGGGACGAGCAGTACTTC. Protein: CASSVGTGWDEQYF.

The CDR3 DNA reads as TGTGCCAGCAGCCCGGGGGGCACAGTTACCTACGAGCAGTACTTC. This encodes CASSPGGTVTYEQYF. The chain couples TRBV5-5 to TRBJ2-7, with D possibly TRBD2 on 7 matching bases. The length of the CDR3 is 15 residues. Trimming removed 4 bases at V and 2 bases at J, with 16 bases between. Germline V lookup: CDR1 SGHKS, CDR2 YYEKEE (reference sequence).